These 3 T cell receptor beta chains were all obtained from the same sample, sequenced in a study of blood T cell repertoires in COVID-19. Data came from immunoSEQ multiplex PCR; TCRdb stores just in-frame clones and leaves some out. The sample has a few hundred thousand clones, roughly 89% seen once. Sequenced sample: PBMCs or T cells enriched from blood (not recorded which). These receptors all come from a woman aged 45 to 65 who had been exposed to COVID-19.

The chain combines TRBV5-1 with TRBJ1-4; D is undetermined. The CDR3 is 15 amino acids. Germline V gene lookup returns CDR1 SGHRS and CDR2 YFSETQ. Trimming removed 0 bases from V and 5 bases from J, with 11 bases in between. This CDR3 is CASSLERAPNEKLFF. CDR3 coding DNA: TGCGCCAGCAGCTTGGAGAGGGCCCCGAATGAAAAACTGTTTTTT.

This clone has a handful of counts. This sequence joins TRBV27 and TRBJ1-2; 7 bases map to TRBD1. The CDR3 contains 14 residues. V shed 6 bases, J shed 4 bases, and the junction held 8 bases outside the gene matches. Germline assignment: CDR1 MNHEY and CDR2 SMNVEV (reference sequence). The CDR3 region is CASRRTGAGYGYTF. The CDR3 DNA is TGTGCCAGCAGGAGGACAGGCGCTGGCTATGGCTACACCTTC.

J is TRBJ1-2 and V is TRBV6-5; unclear D gene. The V gene lost 2 bases and the J gene lost 8 bases, with 12 bases spanning the gap. Germline CDR1 is MNHEY and CDR2 is SVGAGI. CDR3 length: 13 amino acids. CDR3 sequence: CASSYDLFGGYTF. CDR3 in DNA: TGTGCCAGCAGTTACGATCTATTCGGGGGCTACACCTTC.